Listed here is a single T cell receptor (beta chain). Its antigen is not known. Germline assignment: CDR1 SGDLS and CDR2 YYNGEE. J was trimmed by 4 bases and V by 0 bases; bases with no gene match: 4. The CDR3 totals 14 residues. Sequencing was performed with immunoSEQ multiplex PCR; in TCRdb, only in-frame clones are kept and a portion is missing. The table records tens of thousands of clones, 89% of them present only once. The entry originates in a study of OX40 agonist ivuxolimab in advanced cancers. Study-wide context: Dose-escalation patients suffered from hepatocellular carcinoma, melanoma, renal cell or head and neck cancer. Study outcomes and limitations: Doses of 0.1 to 3.0 mg/kg were accompanied by clonal expansion of CD4+ and CD8+ blood T cells by week 6. Averaging showed that CD8+ T cells had more expanded clones than CD4+ did.

The sequencing here drew on CD4+ or CD8+ T cells sorted from blood, taken in a trial of the OX40 agonist ivuxolimab. The sequence was collected from an adult with an advanced solid tumor such as melanoma, head and neck, liver or kidney cancer. The chain recombines TRBV9 with TRBJ2-7, with TRBD2 identical over 7 bases. DNA of the CDR3: TGTGCCAGCAGCGTAGACGCTAGCGGATACGAGCAGTACTTC. This encodes CASSVDASGYEQYF.